The 21 T cell receptor beta chains presented below share a single source sample, sequenced in a study of T-cell memory formation after mild COVID-19. TCRdb reprocessed the 5' RACE reads with MiXCR, giving one entry per CDR3 protein. The sample contains around 370,000 distinct CDR3 sequences, under 25% of which appear only once. The source material was PBMCs or a T cell subset sorted from them (not recorded which). These receptors were obtained from an adult woman who had mild COVID-19 (a few samples of this study predate the infection). Cell type and time point are not known.

This clonotype was observed a few times. This rearrangement joins TRBV4-2 to TRBJ1-2, with 8 bases matching TRBD1. CDR1 LGHNA and CDR2 YNFKEQ come from the germline V gene. V trimming: 4 bases; J trimming: 5 bases; junction bases outside the gene matches: 9. The CDR3 runs 15 residues. DNA for the CDR3: TGTGCCAGCAGCCGCGGACAGGGAAATATGTATGGCTACACCTTC. Encoded protein: CASSRGQGNMYGYTF.

The table lists this clonotype with a few counts. The chain couples TRBV24-1 to TRBJ2-7, with 10 bases fitting TRBD2. V trimming: 0 bases; J trimming: 7 bases; junction bases outside the gene matches: 11. CDR3 length: 17 amino acids. Germline CDR1 KGHDR, CDR2 SFDVKD. CDR3: CATSDLPSSGSPGEQYF. CDR3 DNA: TGTGCCACCAGTGATTTGCCGTCTAGCGGGAGTCCGGGTGAGCAGTACTTC.

This clonotype has more than one count but fewer than ten. The gene calls are TRBV11-2 and TRBJ2-7, with 10 bases matching TRBD1. Trimming cost V 3 bases and J 4 bases; bases outside gene matches: 3. This CDR3 is built from 14 residues. Germline V CDR1 and CDR2: SGHAT, FQNNGV. CDR3 DNA sequence: TGTGCCAGCAGCTTTGGGACAGGGGTATACGAGCAGTACTTC. Encoded protein: CASSFGTGVYEQYF.

This clonotype has a handful of counts. This chain connects TRBV27 to TRBJ2-5, with TRBD2 identical over 10 bases. This CDR3 comprises 17 residues. The ends lost 6 bases at V and 5 bases at J; junction bases unmatched: 15. CDR1 is MNHEY and CDR2 is SMNVEV in the germline V gene (reference sequence). The CDR3 loop is CASRNIGLAGGPETQYF. For the CDR3, the DNA is TGTGCCAGCAGGAACATAGGATTAGCGGGGGGCCCGGAGACCCAGTACTTC.

This clonotype was found many times. CDR3 amino acids: CASSLGTYGELFF. In nucleotides, the CDR3 is TGTGCCAGCAGTCTTGGGACGTACGGGGAGCTGTTTTTT. The rearrangement uses TRBV12-3 or TRBV12-4 and TRBJ2-2; D is tentatively TRBD1 or TRBD2 (5 bases each). V lost 5 bases, J lost 7 bases, and 11 bases lay in between. The CDR3 spans 13 residues.

This clonotype was seen a single time. The rearrangement uses TRBV20-1 and TRBJ2-7; weak D call: TRBD2 (5 bases). V lost 0 bases and J 1 base, leaving 16 bases between the germline ends. Germline V gene sequence: CDR1 DFQATT, CDR2 SNEGSKA (reference sequence). The CDR3 consists of 16 residues. DNA for the CDR3: TGCAGTGCTAGAGATGGAGGTACGATCAGGTCCTACGAGCAGTACTTC. Its protein is CSARDGGTIRSYEQYF.

This clonotype was counted once. The chain employs TRBV24-1 and TRBJ1-3; no firm D call. CDR1 and CDR2 (germline): KGHDR, SFDVKD. The CDR3 covers 14 residues. V was shortened by 7 bases and J by 0 bases, with 9 bases between the two germline ends. As DNA, the CDR3 is TGTGCCACCAGCTCGACAAGCTCTGGAAACACCATATATTTT. Translation gives CATSSTSSGNTIYF.

This clonotype was seen more than once but under ten times. This chain links TRBV24-1 with TRBJ1-4, with D hard to call. This CDR3 contains 13 residues. V was pared by 7 bases and J by 8 bases, with 13 bases between. CDR1 and CDR2 from the germline V gene are KGHDR and SFDVKD. The chain's CDR3 is CATSDGPEEKLFF. The CDR3 DNA follows: TGTGCCACCAGCGACGGACCTGAGGAAAAACTGTTTTTT.

In its sample, this clonotype was seen many times. The chain's CDR3 is CASSIRGVGDTQYF. In DNA, the CDR3 is TGTGCCAGCAGTATCCGGGGGGTCGGAGATACGCAGTATTTT. V and J are TRBV6-1 and TRBJ2-3; 7 nucleotides match TRBD2. V shed 5 bases, J shed 5 bases, and the junction held 7 bases outside the gene matches. CDR3 length: 14 residues. Germline loops: CDR1 MNHNS, CDR2 SASEGT.

This clonotype came up many times. The chain employs TRBV5-1 and TRBJ2-1; TRBD1 aligns across 8 bases. CDR1 is SGHRS and CDR2 is YFSETQ in the germline V gene. V lost 4 bases to trimming and J lost 7 bases; unmatched junction nucleotides: 4. The CDR3 has 13 amino acids. DNA of the CDR3: TGCGCCAGCAGCCCTACAGGGGGGAATGAGCAGTTCTTC. It translates to CASSPTGGNEQFF.

The chain uses TRBV24-1 and TRBJ1-4; D unresolved. This CDR3 has 14 residues. V was pared by 5 bases and J by 8 bases, with 14 bases between. Germline V gene data show CDR1 as KGHDR and CDR2 as SFDVKD. The CDR3 region is CATSAGNGREKLFF. The CDR3 DNA is TGTGCCACCAGTGCCGGTAACGGTCGGGAAAAACTGTTTTTT.

The chain couples TRBV11-3 to TRBJ1-1; maybe TRBD1 (5 bases). CDR1 is SGHNT and CDR2 is YENEEA in the germline V gene. This CDR3 is built from 16 residues. V shed 3 bases and J shed 6 bases, with 20 bases lying between them. In nucleotides, the CDR3 is TGTGCCAGCAGCTTTCGTAGGTCCCCAGGACAACCTGAAGCTTTCTTT. Protein sequence: CASSFRRSPGQPEAFF.

The J gene is TRBJ2-1, the V gene TRBV7-3; 9 nucleotides align to TRBD2. This CDR3 contains 14 residues. Germline assignment: CDR1 SGHTA and CDR2 FQGTGA. The V segment lost 6 bases and the J segment 4 bases; nucleotides outside the gene matches: 4. Here the CDR3 DNA reads TGTGCCAGCAGTGGTCTAGCGGGATACAATGAGCAGTTCTTC. Its translation: CASSGLAGYNEQFF.

The chain employs TRBV6-2 or TRBV6-3 and TRBJ2-2; D is unresolved. CDR1 MNHEY and CDR2 SVGEGT come from the germline V gene. The CDR3 totals 16 residues. Trimming cost V 7 bases and J 4 bases, with 19 bases left between them. As DNA, the CDR3 is TGTGCCAGCACCCACGGTGGCCACTCCCTCACCGGGGAGCTGTTTTTT. Encoded protein: CASTHGGHSLTGELFF.

The J gene is TRBJ2-7, the V gene TRBV5-6; 9 nucleotides line up with TRBD1. The trim removed 4 bases at V and 0 bases at J, leaving 5 bases unmatched. The CDR3 runs 15 residues. Germline values: CDR1 SGHDT, CDR2 YYEEEE. The CDR3 loop is CASSPDRGISYEQYF. Here the CDR3 DNA reads TGTGCCAGCAGCCCGGACAGGGGTATCTCCTACGAGCAGTACTTC.

The chain recombines TRBV7-6 with TRBJ1-1; D gene ambiguous. Germline V gene data show CDR1 as SGHVS and CDR2 as FNYEAQ. Trimming took 2 bases from V and 4 from J, leaving 8 bases between them. This CDR3 has 13 residues. The DNA of the CDR3 is TGTGCCAGCAGCTTACGGGTGGGCACTGAAGCTTTCTTT. This codes for CASSLRVGTEAFF.

This chain uses TRBV30 with TRBJ1-5; D not certain. This CDR3 spans 13 amino acids. Germline lookup yields CDR1 GTSNPN and CDR2 SVGIG (reference sequence). Trimming left V 2 bases short and J 1 base short, with 6 bases between. This CDR3 is CAWSFTSNQPQHF. CDR3 sequence (DNA): TGTGCCTGGAGTTTTACGAGCAATCAGCCCCAGCATTTT.

The rearrangement uses TRBV4-1 and TRBJ1-6, with a possible D match to TRBD1 (6 bases). Looked up from germline, CDR1 is MGHRA and CDR2 is YSYEKL. The CDR3 extends over 13 amino acids. Trimming cost V 4 bases and J 9 bases, with 10 bases left between them. The CDR3 DNA reads TGCGCCAGCAGCCGAGGGGGTCGTTCACCCCTCCACTTT. Translating it yields CASSRGGRSPLHF.

This clonotype was observed at least ten times. The gene calls are TRBV7-3 and TRBJ1-4; 7 nucleotides align to TRBD1. Trimming took 5 bases from V and 8 from J; bases not matched to a gene: 5. The length of the CDR3 is 13 residues. CDR1 is SGHTA and CDR2 is FQGTGA in the germline V gene. The CDR3 protein is CASSRQGGEKLFF. CDR3 coding DNA: TGTGCCAGCAGCCGCCAGGGGGGAGAAAAACTGTTTTTT.

The rearrangement links TRBV5-1 to TRBJ1-5; TRBD1 is a possible D gene (6 bases). V lost 8 bases and J lost 5, with 14 bases in between. The CDR3 loop spans 13 amino acids. Germline assignment: CDR1 SGHRS and CDR2 YFSETQ. The CDR3: CASSRGGDQPQHF. The CDR3 nucleotides are TGCGCCAGTAGCAGGGGAGGGGATCAGCCCCAGCATTTT. Looking up the rest from reference TRBV5-1 and TRBJ1-5 gives the full variable domain: KAGVTQTPRYLIKTRGQQVTLSCSPISGHRSVSWYQQTPGQGLQFLFEYFSETQRNKGNFPGRFSGRQFSNSRSEMNVSTLELGDSALYLCASSRGGDQPQHFGDGTRLSIL.

The gene calls are TRBV9 and TRBJ2-7; 8 positions match TRBD2. Trimming took 0 bases from V and 0 from J; bases not matched to a gene: 8. Germline-derived CDR1 and CDR2 are SGDLS and YYNGEE. This CDR3 contains 17 residues. CDR3 in amino acids: CASSVGGGGRNSYEQYF. In DNA, the CDR3 is TGTGCCAGCAGCGTAGGAGGCGGGGGGCGAAACTCCTACGAGCAGTACTTC.